This T cell receptor (beta chain) was observed in a study of early stage breast cancer tumors. Broader study findings: Tumors had about 2.5-fold higher T cell density and higher clonality than adjacent normal breast tissue. Enriched TCRB sequences shared across patients were mostly commonly generated sequences.

CDR3 length: 14 amino acids. V lost 1 base to trimming and J lost 1 base, with 8 bases between them. Germline lookup yields CDR1 SGHKS and CDR2 YYEKEE (reference sequence). TCRdb's table, derived via immunoSEQ multiplex PCR, lists solely in-frame clones and lacks some. The sample has fewer than 50,000 clones; around 72% are singletons. Regarding this clone: Its antigen is undetermined.

The specimen sequenced was blood. The clonotype originates from a person between 50 and 60 years old with breast cancer. This chain links TRBV5-5 with TRBJ1-1; D gene ambiguous. The CDR3 is CASSLNTRNTEAFF. DNA for the CDR3: TGTGCCAGCAGCTTGAACACCCGGAACACTGAAGCTTTCTTT.